This T cell receptor (beta chain) was recovered during a study of T cell responses to AZD1222 COVID-19 vaccine (TCRdb year 2021). Describing the broader study: AZD1222 recipients whose second dose came at about 4 weeks and those whose second dose came at about 12 weeks were combined into one group, since spike-specific TCR depth and breadth did not differ between the two schedules. Trial participants were enrolled by age into 18-55, 56-69 and 70-plus year subgroups, with about 150, 28 and 57 TCR-sequenced participants respectively. TCR sequencing was performed for roughly 250 trial participants, of whom 207 were given two doses of AZD1222 and about 25 were given two doses of MenACWY control vaccine.

The sample's time point label, decoded: baseline before first vaccination. Vaccinee samples were obtained from the UK trials COV001 and COV002, which included a single-blind randomized controlled phase 2/3 trial of AZD1222 (ChAdOx1 nCoV-19) in healthy adults. Trial participant PBMC samples were collected at day 0 and day 28 after the second dose for TCRbeta chain sequencing. The research as a whole found: The 56-69-year group was small, and its depth increase did not reach significance, likely because of low power. Reportedly, close to half of the unique spike-specific TCRs recognized epitopes lying outside the regions that are mutated in the B.1.351 and B.1.1.7 variants. After two AZD1222 doses, spike-specific TCR breadth and depth were significantly higher than at day 0 and than in MenACWY recipients. Participants were mostly white British and included more females than males, and it was suggested by the authors that clonal diversity may have been underestimated. The whole spike protein was spanned by vaccine-associated CD4 TCRs, and dominant responses were seen in regions 160-218 and 743-854. Conclusions about previously exposed vaccinees are limited, since just a handful of AZD1222 recipients were seropositive for SARS-CoV-2 at baseline. Because no day 14 peak-response samples were available, the repertoires could be characterized only after the peak T cell response.

Comment on this clone: Its antigen remains unidentified. No base quality information exists; no much larger clone differs at one position.

The CDR3 regions of human TCRbeta chains were analyzed by immunosequencing. For the original study's pipeline: Repertoire TCRs were matched against a reference library of SARS-CoV-2-specific TCRs generated with the MIRA antigen-specificity platform. Breadth was defined as the fraction of unique TCRs that were SARS-CoV-2-associated, and depth was defined as the fraction of total T cells that were SARS-CoV-2-associated. Each spike-specific TCR was assigned to its reactive spike region and to a CD4 or CD8 class using the MIRA data. Log10-transformed breadth and depth values were compared by one-way ANOVA with Sidak's multiple comparisons tests. TCRdb stores this immuneACCESS table with in-frame sequences only. Part of the clones is absent; in the studies checked, under half of the shortfall reflects unresolved V genes, and no reason is known for the rest. V and J calls and clone size come straight from that table; D and trimming were deduced from the DNA. This sample comprises under 140,000 clones, around 89% of them detected only once. The leading ten clones occupy 1.6% of the sample.

V lost 10 bases and J lost 0 bases; the stretch between them is 12 bases long. CDR1 and CDR2 are drawn from the germline V gene: SNHLY, FYNNEI. Taken from cysteine to phenylalanine, the CDR3 has 13 residues. The entry retains the CDR3 DNA only, 39 bases that are in frame from base 1. The sequence derives from an adult in good health. The specimen was peripheral blood, collected on day 0 of AZD1222 vaccination. The sequence is built from TRBV2 and TRBJ1-1; the D gene is possibly TRBD1, with 6 bases matching. The DNA sequence is given as TGTGCCAAGGGGGGGGCACTGAACACTGAAGCTTTCTTT. This encodes CAKGGALNTEAFF.